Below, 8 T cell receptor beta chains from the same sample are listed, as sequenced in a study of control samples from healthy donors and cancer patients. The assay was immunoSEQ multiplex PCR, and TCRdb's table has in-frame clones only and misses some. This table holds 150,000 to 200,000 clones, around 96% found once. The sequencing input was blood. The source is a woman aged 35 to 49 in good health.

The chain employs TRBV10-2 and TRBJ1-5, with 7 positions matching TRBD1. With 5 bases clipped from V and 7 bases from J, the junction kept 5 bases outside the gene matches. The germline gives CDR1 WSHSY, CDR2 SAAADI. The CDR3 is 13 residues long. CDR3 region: CASSRDSRQPQHF. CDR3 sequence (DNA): TGCGCCAGCAGTAGGGACAGCCGCCAGCCCCAGCATTTT.

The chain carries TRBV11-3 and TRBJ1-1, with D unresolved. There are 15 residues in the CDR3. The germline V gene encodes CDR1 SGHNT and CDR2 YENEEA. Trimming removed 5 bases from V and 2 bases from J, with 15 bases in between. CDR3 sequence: CASSAGRTANTEAFF. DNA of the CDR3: TGTGCCAGCAGCGCCGGGAGAACGGCCAACACTGAAGCTTTCTTT.

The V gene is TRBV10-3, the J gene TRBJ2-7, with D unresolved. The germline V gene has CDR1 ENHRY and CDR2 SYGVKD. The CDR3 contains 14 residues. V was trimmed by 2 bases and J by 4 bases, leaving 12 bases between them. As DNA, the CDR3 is TGTGCCATCAGTGAGGCGGTAGGCCCGTACGAGCAGTACTTC. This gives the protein CAISEAVGPYEQYF.

The CDR3 here is CASSTGGAGEQYF. CDR3 coding DNA: TGTGCCAGCAGCACCGGGGGGGCGGGGGAGCAGTACTTC. The genes are TRBV14 and TRBJ2-7; 8 bases align to TRBD2. In germline, CDR1 is SGHDN, CDR2 FVKESK. With 5 bases clipped from V and 7 bases from J, the junction kept 7 bases outside the gene matches. The CDR3 totals 13 residues.

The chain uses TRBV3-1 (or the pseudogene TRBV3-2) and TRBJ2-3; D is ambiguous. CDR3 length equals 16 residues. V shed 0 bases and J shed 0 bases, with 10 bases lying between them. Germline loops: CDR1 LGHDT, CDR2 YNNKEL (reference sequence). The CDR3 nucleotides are TGTGCCAGCAGCCAAGATCGCCAGATTAGCACAGATACGCAGTATTTT. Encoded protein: CASSQDRQISTDTQYF.

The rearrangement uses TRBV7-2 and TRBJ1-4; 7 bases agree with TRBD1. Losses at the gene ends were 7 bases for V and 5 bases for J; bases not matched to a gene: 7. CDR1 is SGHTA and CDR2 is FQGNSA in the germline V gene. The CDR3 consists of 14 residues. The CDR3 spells CASTPRGPNEKLFF. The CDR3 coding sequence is TGTGCCAGCACCCCAAGGGGGCCCAATGAAAAACTGTTTTTT.

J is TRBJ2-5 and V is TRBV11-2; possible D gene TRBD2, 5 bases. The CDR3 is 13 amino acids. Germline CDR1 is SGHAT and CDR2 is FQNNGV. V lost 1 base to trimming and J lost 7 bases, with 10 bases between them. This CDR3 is CASSLVYGGTQYF. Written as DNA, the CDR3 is TGTGCCAGCAGCTTAGTGTACGGAGGGACCCAGTACTTC.

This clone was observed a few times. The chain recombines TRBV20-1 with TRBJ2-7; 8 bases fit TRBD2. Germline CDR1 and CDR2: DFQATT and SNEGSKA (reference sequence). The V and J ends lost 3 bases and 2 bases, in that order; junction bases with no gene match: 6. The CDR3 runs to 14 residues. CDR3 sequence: CSASGGLAPYEQYF. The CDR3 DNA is TGCAGTGCTAGTGGCGGACTAGCTCCCTACGAGCAGTACTTC.